This is a list of T cell receptor beta chains from one sample in a study of cytomegalovirus exposure and HLA in healthy donors. Repertoires were generated with immunoSEQ multiplex PCR, while TCRdb's copy carries only in-frame clones and drops some. The data contain about 130,000 clones, over 8% of them singletons. Sequences were obtained from PBMCs. The receptors were gathered from a man aged 35-49 years in good health and CMV-seronegative. Both conserved end residues are part of each CDR3. D genes are given only for firm matches. Not all rows give a size; the values are once, few, many and, for expanded clones, a class.

clone_size d_call j_call v_call cdr3_aa cdr3_nt
- TRBD2 TRBJ2-2 TRBV19 CASIASGGVTGELFF TGTGCCAGTATCGCTAGCGGGGGCGTTACCGGGGAGCTGTTTTTT
- - TRBJ1-4 TRBV9 CASSQGGATNEKLFF TGTGCCAGCAGCCAAGGAGGTGCAACTAATGAAAAACTGTTTTTT
- TRBD1 TRBJ1-5 TRBV10-3 CAVGDRDGNQPQHF TGTGCCGTAGGGGACAGGGACGGCAATCAGCCCCAGCATTTT
- TRBD2 TRBJ2-3 TRBV7-2 CASSSSSGGVRDTQYF TGTGCCAGCAGCTCGTCTAGCGGGGGGGTCAGAGATACGCAGTATTTT
- - TRBJ2-7 TRBV7-9 CASSLEGLLAEEQYF TGTGCCAGCAGCTTGGAGGGCTTGCTAGCTGAAGAGCAGTACTTC
few - TRBJ2-5 TRBV5-1 CASSLGAGAQETQYF TGCGCCAGCAGCTTGGGGGCGGGGGCTCAAGAGACCCAGTACTTC
- - TRBJ2-2 TRBV7-3 CASSSQGPGELFF TGTGCCAGCAGCTCTCAGGGGCCCGGGGAGCTGTTTTTT
few TRBD2 TRBJ2-3 TRBV4-1 CASSQLAGGQGVGDTQYF TGCGCCAGCAGCCAACTAGCGGGGGGGCAAGGGGTTGGAGATACGCAGTATTTT
few - TRBJ1-3 TRBV6-6 CASSPPGIGSGNTIYF TGTGCCAGCAGTCCCCCGGGGATAGGCTCTGGAAACACCATATATTTT
few - TRBJ1-5 TRBV5-4 CASSLAPLYSNQPQHF TGTGCCAGCAGCTTGGCCCCCCTATATAGCAATCAGCCCCAGCATTTT
- - TRBJ2-1 TRBV5-6 CASSLAGSSYNEQFF TGTGCCAGCAGCTTGGCGGGGAGCTCCTACAATGAGCAGTTCTTC
- - TRBJ1-1 TRBV6-1 CASSHRGGVNTEAFF TGTGCCAGCAGTCATCGAGGGGGGGTGAACACTGAAGCTTTCTTT
- - TRBJ1-6 TRBV6-5 CASSSGKSDASPLHF TGTGCCAGCAGTTCCGGAAAGAGCGACGCTTCACCCCTCCACTTT
few TRBD1 TRBJ1-1 TRBV5-4 CASSPVTGGHTEAFF TGTGCCAGCAGCCCCGTGACAGGGGGTCATACTGAAGCTTTCTTT
- TRBD1 TRBJ1-2 TRBV6-5 CASSSRQGSNYGYTF TGTGCCAGCAGTTCGCGACAGGGGAGTAACTATGGCTACACCTTC
few - TRBJ1-5 TRBV28 CASSLPGAQPQHF TGTGCCAGCAGTTTGCCAGGGGCCCAGCCCCAGCATTTT
- - TRBJ1-5 TRBV6-7 CASSYRGFEYDQPQHF TGTGCCAGCAGTTACCGAGGGTTCGAGTATGATCAGCCCCAGCATTTT
- TRBD1 TRBJ1-4 TRBV5-1 CASRWTGVGEKLFF TGCGCCAGCCGGTGGACAGGGGTGGGGGAAAAACTGTTTTTT
few - TRBJ1-1 TRBV20-1 CSARGSEAFF TGCAGTGCTAGAGGGAGTGAAGCTTTCTTT
few - TRBJ2-2 TRBV6-1 CASSETTGGGGRTGELFF TGTGCCAGCAGTGAGACCACCGGAGGGGGCGGACGCACCGGGGAGCTGTTTTTT
- - TRBJ1-4 TRBV27 CASSTGTSNEKLFF TGTGCCAGCAGTACCGGGACTTCGAATGAAAAACTGTTTTTT
- - TRBJ2-3 TRBV18 CASSLDYPGADTQYF TGTGCCAGCTCGTTGGACTATCCGGGGGCAGATACGCAGTATTTT
few - TRBJ1-1 TRBV29-1 CSATPGDTEAFF TGCAGCGCTACACCCGGGGACACTGAAGCTTTCTTT
- TRBD2 TRBJ2-7 TRBV23-1 CASTHGTSGSYEQYF TGCGCCAGCACCCACGGGACTAGCGGGTCCTACGAGCAGTACTTC
few - TRBJ2-7 TRBV7-2 CASSLRRGSSYEQYF TGTGCCAGCAGCCTCCGTCGGGGGAGCTCCTACGAGCAGTACTTC
few TRBD1 TRBJ2-6 TRBV5-4 CASSYTGAGANVLTF TGTGCCAGCAGCTATACAGGGGCTGGGGCCAACGTCCTGACTTTC
- - TRBJ1-5 TRBV6-5 CASSYPAAYGNQPQHF TGTGCCAGCAGTTACCCGGCGGCTTATGGCAATCAGCCCCAGCATTTT
few - TRBJ2-3 TRBV6-5 CASSSNFREDTQYF TGTGCCAGCAGTTCAAACTTCCGCGAGGATACGCAGTATTTT
- TRBD1 TRBJ1-2 TRBV4-1 CASSQGTGGNYGYTF TGCGCCAGCAGCCAAGGGACAGGGGGCAACTATGGCTACACCTTC
few TRBD2 TRBJ2-5 TRBV28 CASSFGGGDSETQYF TGTGCCAGCAGTTTTGGCGGGGGGGACAGTGAGACCCAGTACTTC
few - TRBJ2-3 TRBV30 CASQRGTDTQYF TGTGCCTCCCAACGGGGGACAGATACGCAGTATTTT
- - TRBJ1-1 TRBV30 CAWSVEKTEAFF TGTGCCTGGAGTGTGGAGAAAACTGAAGCTTTCTTT
few - TRBJ2-3 TRBV27 CATSGGTDTQYF TGTGCCACGTCAGGGGGCACAGATACGCAGTATTTT